The 2 T cell receptor beta chains reported below all come from one sample, sequenced in a study of blood T cell repertoires in COVID-19. Assay: immunoSEQ multiplex PCR; the TCRdb copy retains only in-frame clones and omits some. The sample lists approximately 490,000 clones; roughly nine tenths were seen once. Material: PBMCs or T cells enriched from blood (not recorded which). These TCRs come from a woman between 18 and 30 years old who had recovered from COVID-19.

On this clone: Other DNA sequences in the same sample also yield this CDR3. The chain has TRBV30 and TRBJ1-1; no clear D. Germline CDR1 GTSNPN, CDR2 SVGIG (reference sequence). This CDR3 region has 11 residues. Trimming stripped 3 bases from V and 4 bases from J, with 6 bases between. The CDR3 is CAWSSSTEAFF. DNA of the CDR3: TGTGCCTGGAGCTCCAGCACTGAAGCTTTCTTT.

In its sample, this clone was seen once. This chain links TRBV5-5 with TRBJ1-1, with TRBD1 matching over 7 bases. The CDR3 extends over 15 amino acids. Unmatched junction bases numbered 8, after V lost 2 bases and J lost 4 bases. Germline-derived CDR1 and CDR2 are SGHKS and YYEKEE (reference sequence). As DNA, the CDR3 is TGTGCCAGCAGCTTAGGAACAGGGGAGAGCACTGAAGCTTTCTTT. As protein: CASSLGTGESTEAFF. The full variable domain, with the rest looked up from reference TRBV5-5 and TRBJ1-1, is DAGVTQSPTHLIKTRGQQVTLRCSPISGHKSVSWYQQVLGQGPQFIFQYYEKEERGRGNFPDRFSARQFPNYSSELNVNALLLGDSALYLCASSLGTGESTEAFFGQGTRLTVV.